Sequencing of this T cell receptor (beta chain) was carried out in a study of control samples from healthy donors and cancer patients. This clone came up a few times. Sequencing used immunoSEQ multiplex PCR; TCRdb keeps in-frame clones, though not all of them. The table records around 63,000 clones, roughly 86% of them present only once. The CDR3 sequence is 11 residues long. The germline V gene has CDR1 SGHNT and CDR2 YYREEE (reference sequence). Trimming shortened V by 2 bases and J by 2 bases, and 1 base separated the two germline ends. The sequence came from a woman between 45 and 65 years old with head and neck cancer. The rearrangement uses TRBV5-4 and TRBJ1-2; D remains ambiguous. The sequenced sample consisted of PBMCs. This CDR3 reads CASSLNYGYTF. CDR3 coding DNA: TGTGCCAGCAGCTTAAACTATGGCTACACCTTC.